This entry features one T cell receptor (beta chain) sequence. Assay used: immunoSEQ multiplex PCR; TCRdb lists only in-frame clones, some missing. In the table there are some 67,000 clones, 85% to 90% of which are singletons. These data originate in a study of PD-L1 blockade in urothelial cancer. Whole-study context: The year 2014 saw patients start atezolizumab, 1,200 mg intravenously every 3 weeks.

Germline V gives CDR1 SNHLY, CDR2 FYNNEI. J lost 9 bases, V lost 9 bases, and 17 bases had no gene match. The CDR3 has 17 amino acids. The chain joins TRBV2 to TRBJ2-1; TRBD2 matches at 13 bases. Sample: PBMCs, taken around atezolizumab (anti-PD-L1) treatment. This clonotype was obtained from a man in his fifties or sixties with urothelial cancer. The CDR3 loop is CASTGTSGIPRVGEQFF. The DNA for the CDR3 is TGTGCCAGTACCGGGACTAGCGGGATCCCAAGGGTCGGTGAGCAGTTCTTC.